This T cell receptor (beta chain) originates from a study of shared clonotypes between healthy human individuals. Only in-frame clones appear in the TCRdb table, and some are missing; sequencing was by immunoSEQ multiplex PCR. The sample contains roughly 2.4 million clones, under 97% of which appear only once. CDR3 length equals 15 residues. Trimming cost V 4 bases and J 5 bases, with 15 bases left between them. The germline gives CDR1 SGHRS, CDR2 YFSETQ. Sequenced: naive CD4+ T cells sorted from blood. Subset indicated: CD45RA+ positively selected. This clonotype originated in a man between 18 and 35 years old in good health. This sequence joins TRBV5-1 and TRBJ2-2; D call uncertain. CDR3 in amino acids: CASSAMGSRTGELFF. The CDR3 nucleotides read TGCGCCAGCAGCGCCATGGGTAGTCGGACCGGGGAGCTGTTTTTT.